The clone carrying this T cell receptor beta chain occurred a few times. Its antigen is currently unknown. This sample stems from a study of response to subunit inactivated influenza vaccine. Points from the study as a whole: A suggestion made by the authors is that each seasonal influenza vaccination recruits few new T cells.

Using its own MiXCR run on the RT-PCR reads, TCRdb lists one record per CDR3 protein. The sample yields about half a million distinct CDR3 sequences, roughly 27% seen once. The sequencing used CD4+ T cells sorted from PBMCs, collected roughly 5 days after vaccination. This receptor was obtained from a man in his forties or fifties who received an inactivated influenza vaccine.

The CDR3 DNA follows: TGTGCCAGCTCACCATTAAGCGGGAGTGGGACAGATACGCAGTATTTT. Translation gives CASSPLSGSGTDTQYF. The genes are TRBV18 and TRBJ2-3; TRBD2 aligns across 8 bases. With 2 bases clipped from V and 3 bases from J, the junction kept 7 bases outside the gene matches. CDR1 is KGHSH, CDR2 LQKENI, per germline. There are 16 residues in the CDR3.